The 8 T cell receptor beta chains given below trace back to one sample, sequenced in a study of T cells in Graves' hyperthyroidism and ophthalmopathy. Amplified TCR beta CDR3 regions came from RNA transcripts. During a first-round RT-PCR of the TCR CDR3, the HTBI primer set was used. TCRdb redid the calling of the multiplex PCR reads with MiXCR, one entry per CDR3 protein. Of some 490,000 distinct CDR3 sequences detected, under 25% appear once; the ten largest clones hold 49%. The sequencing sample was made of blood. These receptor sequences come from a woman between 70 and 85 years old with Graves' ophthalmopathy.

This clonotype was counted between two and nine times. The rearrangement uses TRBV20-1 and TRBJ2-5; the D call may be TRBD1 or TRBD2 (5 bases each). The CDR3 spans 13 residues. Germline CDR1 and CDR2: DFQATT and SNEGSKA (reference sequence). V lost 1 base and J lost 6, with 12 bases in between. The CDR3 DNA follows: TGCAGTGCTAGAGCGGACTGGGGACAGACCCAGTACTTC. It specifies CSARADWGQTQYF.

The chain employs TRBV18 and TRBJ2-6; D gene unclear. V was trimmed by 0 bases and J by 3 bases, leaving 9 bases between them. CDR3 length: 16 residues. Germline V gene lookup returns CDR1 KGHSH and CDR2 LQKENI. This CDR3 is CASSPPIRIGANVLTF. The CDR3 DNA reads as TGTGCCAGCTCACCACCGATAAGGATTGGGGCCAACGTCCTGACTTTC. The variable domain in full, completed from reference TRBV18 and TRBJ2-6, reads NAGVMQNPRHLVRRRGQEARLRCSPMKGHSHVYWYRQLPEEGLKFMVYLQKENIIDESGMPKERFSAEFPKEGPSILRIQQVVRGDSAAYFCASSPPIRIGANVLTFGAGSRLTVL.

This clonotype was picked up a small number of times. The CDR3 coding sequence is TGCGCCAGCAGCACCGGACGGGGTCCCTACGAGCAGTACTTC. Encoded protein: CASSTGRGPYEQYF. This sequence joins TRBV5-1 and TRBJ2-7, with D possibly TRBD2 on 5 matching bases. Deletions cut 4 bases from V and 2 bases from J, with 13 bases between. This CDR3 region has 14 residues. Per germline, CDR1 SGHRS and CDR2 YFSETQ.

This sequence joins TRBV5-6 and TRBJ2-2; 12 nucleotides match TRBD1. Per germline, CDR1 SGHDT and CDR2 YYEEEE. CDR3 length: 18 amino acids. V gave up 5 bases and J gave up 4 bases; unmatched junction bases: 12. This chain's CDR3 is CASSNPGQGAFGTGELFF. The CDR3 nucleotides are TGTGCCAGCAGTAACCCGGGACAGGGGGCGTTTGGCACCGGGGAGCTGTTTTTT.

This clonotype was found a few times. This chain uses TRBV20-1 with TRBJ2-7; 11 nucleotides line up with TRBD2. The trim removed 2 bases at V and 5 bases at J, leaving 11 bases unmatched. The CDR3 totals 16 residues. The V gene's germline CDR1 is DFQATT and CDR2 SNEGSKA (reference sequence). The CDR3 sequence is CSARNGIAGGPDEQYF. For the CDR3, the DNA is TGCAGTGCTAGAAACGGTATAGCGGGAGGGCCGGACGAGCAGTACTTC.

The gene calls are TRBV19 and TRBJ2-7; TRBD1 aligns across 7 bases. Unmatched junction bases numbered 5, after V lost 6 bases and J lost 3 bases. From germline, CDR1 is LNHDA and CDR2 SQIVND (reference sequence). The CDR3 is 13 residues long. The CDR3 sequence is CASSADRYYEQYF. CDR3 coding DNA: TGTGCCAGTAGCGCGGACAGGTACTACGAGCAGTACTTC.

Ten or more counts support this clonotype. The CDR3 loop reads CASSLDRASAYEQYF. The DNA for the CDR3 is TGTGCCAGCAGCTTAGATAGGGCTAGCGCCTACGAGCAGTACTTC. This chain joins TRBV11-2 and TRBJ2-7, with a weak D call TRBD2 (6 bases). CDR3 size: 15 residues. V gave up 0 bases and J gave up 2 bases, with 11 bases separating them. In germline, CDR1 is SGHAT, CDR2 FQNNGV.

This clonotype was detected a few times. The chain employs TRBV11-2 and TRBJ1-2; D unclear. From germline, CDR1 is SGHAT and CDR2 FQNNGV. Trimming removed 5 bases from V and 13 bases from J, with 8 bases in between. This CDR3 spans 9 amino acids. CDR3 DNA: TGTGCCAGCAGCCCAGATTCCACCTTC. Translating gives CASSPDSTF.